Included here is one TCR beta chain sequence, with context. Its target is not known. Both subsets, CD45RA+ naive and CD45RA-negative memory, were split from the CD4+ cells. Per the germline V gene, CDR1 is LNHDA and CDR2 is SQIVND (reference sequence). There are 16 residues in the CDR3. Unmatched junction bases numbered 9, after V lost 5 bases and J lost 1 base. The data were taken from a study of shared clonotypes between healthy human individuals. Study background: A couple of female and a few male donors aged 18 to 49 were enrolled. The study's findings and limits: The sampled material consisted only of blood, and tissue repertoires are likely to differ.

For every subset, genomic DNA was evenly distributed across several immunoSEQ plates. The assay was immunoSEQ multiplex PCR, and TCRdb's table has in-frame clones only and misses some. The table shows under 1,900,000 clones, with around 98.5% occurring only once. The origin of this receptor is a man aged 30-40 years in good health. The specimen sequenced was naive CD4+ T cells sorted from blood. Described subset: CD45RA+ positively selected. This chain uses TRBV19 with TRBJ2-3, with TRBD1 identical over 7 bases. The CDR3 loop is CASSLNRGLGTDTQYF. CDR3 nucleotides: TGTGCCAGTAGTCTAAACAGGGGTTTGGGCACAGATACGCAGTATTTT.